What follows is one TCR beta chain and its context. Its antigen is unknown. The data stem from a study of T cell responses to AZD1222 COVID-19 vaccine. Overall study: Pooling covered second doses at about 4 or about 12 weeks.

The CDR3 extends over 15 amino acids. Deletions cut 2 bases from V and 5 bases from J, with 13 bases between. Germline V gene sequence: CDR1 SGHNT, CDR2 YYREEE (reference sequence). Overall study results and limits: Unmutated regions of variants are reportedly targeted by nearly half of spike-specific TCRs. CD4 TCRs covered the whole spike, strongest at regions 160-218 and 743-854.

Clones were sequenced by immunoSEQ multiplex PCR, and TCRdb holds only the in-frame ones, with some missing. This sample has around 120,000 clones; approximately 86% occur once, and the top ten carry approximately 9.6%. This clonotype originated in an adult in good health. The chain employs TRBV5-4 and TRBJ2-2, with no clear D. Sequenced material: peripheral blood, taken on day 0 of AZD1222 vaccination. The CDR3 region has the DNA TGTGCCAGCAGCTTCGACGACCTGGGGACCGGGGAGCTGTTTTTT. This sequence encodes CASSFDDLGTGELFF.